The 13 T cell receptor beta chains given below trace back to one sample, sequenced in a study of OX40 agonist ivuxolimab in advanced cancers. Profiling relied on immunoSEQ multiplex PCR, and the TCRdb table lists in-frame clones only, not all of them. The sample lists tens of thousands of clones; 85% to 90% were seen once. The specimen was CD4+ or CD8+ T cells sorted from blood, collected in a trial of the OX40 agonist ivuxolimab. These TCRs come from an adult with an advanced solid tumor such as melanoma, head and neck, liver or kidney cancer.

The gene calls are TRBV10-2 and TRBJ2-3, with 7 bases matching TRBD2. V lost 3 bases and J lost 2; bases outside the gene matches: 5. There are 15 residues in the CDR3. Germline V lookup: CDR1 WSHSY, CDR2 SAAADI. The CDR3 is CASSDRTRLTDTQYF. CDR3 in DNA: TGCGCCAGCAGTGATCGGACTAGACTCACAGATACGCAGTATTTT.

The CDR3 sequence is CASSIVEGAGNEQFF. The CDR3 bases are TGTGCCAGTAGTATTGTCGAGGGGGCCGGGAATGAGCAGTTCTTC. This chain uses TRBV19 with TRBJ2-1; 7 bases agree with TRBD1. Germline V gives CDR1 LNHDA, CDR2 SQIVND (reference sequence). The junction had 9 bases not matched to a gene; V was cut back by 3 bases and J by 7 bases. This CDR3 has 15 residues.

The chain combines TRBV2 with TRBJ2-7; TRBD1 matches at 9 bases. CDR1 and CDR2 from the germline V gene are SNHLY and FYNNEI. The CDR3 totals 13 residues. V was pared by 6 bases and J by 7 bases, with 7 bases of the junction left unmatched. In DNA, the CDR3 is TGTGCCAGCAGGGGACAGGGCCAAGGTGAGCAGTACTTC. The encoded protein is CASRGQGQGEQYF.

This clone was seen only once. Here the CDR3 DNA reads TGTGCCAGCAGTGAAGGGACAGGGGTGGGCTACACCTTC. It translates to CASSEGTGVGYTF. This rearrangement joins TRBV25-1 to TRBJ1-2; 10 bases are shared with TRBD1. The J segment lost 8 bases and the V segment lost 2 bases, leaving 2 bases of the junction unmatched. The CDR3 covers 13 residues. Germline loops: CDR1 MGHDK, CDR2 SYGVNS.

This sequence joins TRBV5-5 and TRBJ1-1; possibly TRBD1 for D (5 bases). The germline V and J ends were trimmed by 4 bases and 11 bases, with 21 bases remaining between them. Germline CDR1 SGHKS, CDR2 YYEKEE (reference sequence). There are 14 residues in the CDR3. CDR3 DNA: TGTGCCAGCAGCCCAGAGACAGTTCGAATTGGGGCTTTCTTT. This translates into CASSPETVRIGAFF.

This clone was counted between two and nine times. The chain recombines TRBV6-1 with TRBJ2-1; D is unresolved. CDR3 size: 14 residues. V gave up 5 bases and J gave up 2 bases, with 10 bases separating them. The germline CDR1 and CDR2 sequences are MNHNS and SASEGT. The CDR3 reads CASSQSGAYNEQFF. The CDR3 coding sequence is TGTGCCAGCAGTCAGAGTGGGGCCTACAATGAGCAGTTCTTC.

V usage is TRBV28 and J usage is TRBJ1-6; 9 bases are shared with TRBD1. Per the germline V gene, CDR1 is MDHEN and CDR2 is SYDVKM. The trim removed 4 bases at V and 10 bases at J, leaving 8 bases unmatched. The CDR3 totals 15 residues. CDR3 in amino acids: CASSSGTGKSSPLHF. The CDR3 DNA follows: TGTGCCAGCAGTTCTGGGACAGGGAAGTCGTCACCCCTCCACTTT.

In its sample, this clone was seen a few times. V gene TRBV10-3 combines with J gene TRBJ1-3; D might be TRBD1 (5 bases). Trimming shortened V by 4 bases and J by 0 bases, and 10 bases separated the two germline ends. The length of the CDR3 is 15 residues. CDR1 and CDR2 from the germline V gene are ENHRY and SYGVKD. The CDR3 DNA is TGTGCCATCAGTGCGTCGAGGGGCTCTGGAAACACCATATATTTT. Translation gives CAISASRGSGNTIYF.

The chain combines TRBV18 with TRBJ2-7, with 9 bases aligning to TRBD1. The CDR3 runs 15 residues. CDR1 and CDR2 (germline): KGHSH, LQKENI. Trimming removed 3 bases from V and 6 bases from J; junction bases left unmatched: 9. CDR3 amino acids: CASSPIGQGTLEQYF. The CDR3 bases are TGTGCCAGCTCACCCATAGGACAGGGGACCCTCGAGCAGTACTTC.

Note on this clone: The junction shows a germline mismatch at one end, possibly a read error. The chain is built from TRBV15 and TRBJ2-7, with 11 positions matching TRBD1. This CDR3 has 14 residues. Germline V lookup: CDR1 LNHNV, CDR2 YYDKDF (reference sequence). DNA of the CDR3: TGTGCCACCAGCAGAGATCAGGCAGGACAGGGGGCTGACTTC. As protein: CATSRDQAGQGADF.

The gene calls are TRBV6-6 and TRBJ1-1; D is undetermined. The germline CDR1 and CDR2 sequences are MNHNY and SVGAGI (reference sequence). The CDR3 has 15 residues. Trimming cost V 6 bases and J 4 bases, with 18 bases left between them. CDR3 loop: CASRTGLLGGTEAFF. CDR3 nucleotides: TGTGCCAGCAGAACCGGACTGTTGGGTGGCACTGAAGCTTTCTTT.

As DNA, the CDR3 is TGTGCCATCACCGGGCCGAGTCAATACGAGCAGTACTTC. Protein sequence: CAITGPSQYEQYF. This chain joins TRBV10-3 and TRBJ2-7, with D hard to call. The germline CDR1 and CDR2 sequences are ENHRY and SYGVKD. The CDR3 has 13 amino acids. Trimming removed 7 bases from V and 4 bases from J, with 14 bases in between.

This chain connects TRBV6-1 to TRBJ1-6; D gene unclear. The V end lost 3 bases, the J end lost 2 bases, and 8 bases lay between the germline ends. The CDR3 has 15 residues. Germline values: CDR1 MNHNS, CDR2 SASEGT. The CDR3 DNA follows: TGTGCCAGCAGTGACGGGTATACCTATAATTCACCCCTCCACTTT. Protein: CASSDGYTYNSPLHF.